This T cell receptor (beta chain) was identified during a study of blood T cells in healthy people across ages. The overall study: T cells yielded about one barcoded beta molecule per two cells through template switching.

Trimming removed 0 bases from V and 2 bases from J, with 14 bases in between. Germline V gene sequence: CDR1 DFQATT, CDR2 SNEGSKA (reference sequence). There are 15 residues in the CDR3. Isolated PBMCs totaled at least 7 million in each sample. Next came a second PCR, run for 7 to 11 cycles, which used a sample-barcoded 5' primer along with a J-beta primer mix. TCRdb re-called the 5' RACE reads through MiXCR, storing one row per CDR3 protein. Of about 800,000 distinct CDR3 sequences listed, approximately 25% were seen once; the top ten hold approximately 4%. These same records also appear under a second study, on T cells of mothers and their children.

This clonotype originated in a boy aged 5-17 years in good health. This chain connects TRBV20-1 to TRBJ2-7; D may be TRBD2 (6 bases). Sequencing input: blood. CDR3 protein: CSARDGGEGTYEQYF. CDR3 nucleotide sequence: TGCAGTGCTAGAGACGGGGGAGAGGGGACCTACGAGCAGTACTTC.